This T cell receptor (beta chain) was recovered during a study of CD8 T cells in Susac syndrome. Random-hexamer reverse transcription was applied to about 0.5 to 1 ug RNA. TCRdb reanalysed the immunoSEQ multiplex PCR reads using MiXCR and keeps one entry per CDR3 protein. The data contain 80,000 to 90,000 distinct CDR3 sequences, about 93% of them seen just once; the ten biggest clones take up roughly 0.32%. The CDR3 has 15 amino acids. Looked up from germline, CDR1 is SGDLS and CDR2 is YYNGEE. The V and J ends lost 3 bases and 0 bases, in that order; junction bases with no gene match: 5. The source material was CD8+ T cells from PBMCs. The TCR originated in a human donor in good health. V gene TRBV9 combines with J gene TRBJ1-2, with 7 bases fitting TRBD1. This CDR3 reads CASSGRDSSNYGYTF. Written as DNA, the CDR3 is TGTGCCAGCAGCGGCCGGGACAGCTCTAACTATGGCTACACCTTC.